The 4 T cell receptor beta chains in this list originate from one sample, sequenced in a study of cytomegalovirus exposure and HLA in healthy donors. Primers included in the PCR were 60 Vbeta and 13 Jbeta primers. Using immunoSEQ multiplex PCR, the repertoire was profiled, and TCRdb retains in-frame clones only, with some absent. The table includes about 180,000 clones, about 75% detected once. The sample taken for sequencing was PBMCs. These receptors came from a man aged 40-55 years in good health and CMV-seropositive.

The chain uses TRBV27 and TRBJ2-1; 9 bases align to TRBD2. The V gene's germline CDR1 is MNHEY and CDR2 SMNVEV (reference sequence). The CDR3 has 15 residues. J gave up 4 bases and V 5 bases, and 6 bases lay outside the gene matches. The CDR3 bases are TGTGCCAGCAGTCCCGGGACTAGCTCATACAATGAGCAGTTCTTC. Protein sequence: CASSPGTSSYNEQFF.

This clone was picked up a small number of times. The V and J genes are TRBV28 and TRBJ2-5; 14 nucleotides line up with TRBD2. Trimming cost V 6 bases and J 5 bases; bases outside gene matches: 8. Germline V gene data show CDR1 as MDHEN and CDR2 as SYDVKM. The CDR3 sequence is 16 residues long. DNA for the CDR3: TGTGCCAGCAGCCCTCCGGGACTAGCGGGAGTCGAGACCCAGTACTTC. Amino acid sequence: CASSPPGLAGVETQYF.

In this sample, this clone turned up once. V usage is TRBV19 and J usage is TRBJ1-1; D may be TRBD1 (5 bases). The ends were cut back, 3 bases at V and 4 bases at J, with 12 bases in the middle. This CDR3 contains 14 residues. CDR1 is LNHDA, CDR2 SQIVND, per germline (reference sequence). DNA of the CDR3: TGTGCCAGTAGTATCCCAGGGTGGGGCACTGAAGCTTTCTTT. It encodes CASSIPGWGTEAFF. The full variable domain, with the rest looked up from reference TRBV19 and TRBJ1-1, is DGGITQSPKYLFRKEGQNVTLSCEQNLNHDAMYWYRQDPGQGLRLIYYSQIVNDFQKGDIAEGYSVSREKKESFPLTVTSAQKNPTAFYLCASSIPGWGTEAFFGQGTRLTVV.

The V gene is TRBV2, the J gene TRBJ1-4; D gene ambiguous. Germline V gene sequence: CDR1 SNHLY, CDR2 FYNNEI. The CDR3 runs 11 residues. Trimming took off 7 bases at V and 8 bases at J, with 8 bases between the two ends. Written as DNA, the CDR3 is TGTGCCAGCAATATACAGGAAAAACTGTTTTTT. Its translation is CASNIQEKLFF.